A single sample gave rise to the 29 T cell receptor beta chains below, sequenced in a study of shared clonotypes between healthy human individuals. Assay used: immunoSEQ multiplex PCR; TCRdb lists only in-frame clones, some missing. The sample lists approximately 620,000 clones; roughly 97% were seen once. Sequencing was carried out using naive CD4+ T cells sorted from blood. Described subset: CD45RA+ positively selected. Receptor source: a young woman in good health.

CDR3 in DNA: TGTGCCAGCAGCTTATGGGGGGGCTACACCTTC. It is translated as CASSLWGGYTF. The V gene is TRBV11-2, the J gene TRBJ1-2; D is possibly TRBD1 (5 bases). The CDR3 sequence is 11 residues long. Trimming removed 2 bases at V and 8 bases at J, with 6 bases between. Germline V gene data show CDR1 as SGHAT and CDR2 as FQNNGV.

The V and J genes are TRBV19 and TRBJ2-5; 9 bases are a match to TRBD1. Trimming cost V 2 bases and J 2 bases; bases outside gene matches: 6. Looked up from germline, CDR1 is LNHDA and CDR2 is SQIVND (reference sequence). The CDR3 extends over 16 amino acids. This CDR3 reads CASSIRDRVRQETQYF. The CDR3 nucleotides are TGTGCCAGTAGTATACGGGACAGGGTTCGGCAAGAGACCCAGTACTTC.

J is TRBJ1-5 and V is TRBV7-8, with TRBD1 as a possible D gene (5 bases). Germline V gene data show CDR1 as SGHVS and CDR2 as FQNEAQ. The CDR3 totals 18 residues. Trimming stripped 4 bases from V and 3 bases from J, with 22 bases between. The CDR3 region has the DNA TGTGCCAGCAGCTCCATCTTGGGACGCAACCGTACCAATCAGCCCCAGCATTTT. Protein product: CASSSILGRNRTNQPQHF. The full variable domain, in which reference TRBV7-8 and TRBJ1-5 provide the parts outside the CDR3, is GAGVSQSPRYKVAKRGQDVALRCDPISGHVSLFWYQQALGQGPEFLTYFQNEAQLDKSGLPSDRFFAERPEGSVSTLKIQRTQQEDSAVYLCASSSILGRNRTNQPQHFGDGTRLSIL.

CDR3: CASSLAGISNQPQHF. The CDR3 DNA follows: TGTGCCAGCAGCTTAGCAGGGATTAGCAATCAGCCCCAGCATTTT. The chain combines TRBV11-3 with TRBJ1-5; possible D gene TRBD1, 5 bases. The CDR3 runs 15 residues. From germline, CDR1 is SGHNT and CDR2 YENEEA. The V end was cut by 1 base, the J end by 0 bases, with 7 bases between.

The chain recombines TRBV18 with TRBJ2-1; possibly TRBD2 for D (5 bases). The CDR3 is 15 amino acids. V lost 4 bases, J lost 2 bases, and 12 bases lay in between. CDR1 and CDR2 (germline): KGHSH, LQKENI. The CDR3 loop is CASSLERITYNEQFF. DNA for the CDR3: TGTGCCAGCTCACTAGAGCGGATTACCTACAATGAGCAGTTCTTC.

The chain uses TRBV19 and TRBJ1-5, with D hard to call. Germline CDR1 LNHDA, CDR2 SQIVND (reference sequence). The CDR3 covers 12 residues. V was pared by 0 bases and J by 6 bases, with 3 bases between. The CDR3, as DNA: TGTGCCAGTAGTATAGAAAGTCAGCCCCAGCATTTT. Amino acid sequence: CASSIESQPQHF.

The gene calls are TRBV19 and TRBJ1-4; perhaps TRBD1 as D (5 bases). This CDR3 region has 14 residues. Between the trimmed V and J ends, which lost 8 bases and 8 bases, there was a span of 18 bases. The germline V gene has CDR1 LNHDA and CDR2 SQIVND (reference sequence). The CDR3 DNA follows: TGTGCCAGTGATCCCGGGACGGAGGAGGAAAAACTGTTTTTT. Amino acids: CASDPGTEEEKLFF.

The gene calls are TRBV4-1 and TRBJ2-3, with TRBD1 as a possible D gene (5 bases). Trimming removed 6 bases at V and 0 bases at J, with 13 bases between. CDR1 and CDR2 from the germline V gene are MGHRA and YSYEKL. The CDR3 spans 15 residues. Here the CDR3 reads CASRQGLRSTDTQYF. In DNA, the CDR3 is TGCGCCAGCAGGCAGGGTCTGCGGAGCACAGATACGCAGTATTTT.

The rearrangement uses TRBV5-1 and TRBJ2-1, with TRBD2 matching 7 bases. CDR1 is SGHRS and CDR2 is YFSETQ in the germline V gene. This CDR3 has 16 residues. The trim removed 0 bases at V and 3 bases at J, leaving 6 bases unmatched. The CDR3 sequence is CASSLATLASYNEQFF. As DNA, the CDR3 is TGCGCCAGCAGCTTGGCCACACTAGCGAGCTACAATGAGCAGTTCTTC.

The J gene is TRBJ2-7, the V gene TRBV14; D is uncertain. Germline CDR1 and CDR2: SGHDN and FVKESK. Trimming took off 1 base at V and 6 bases at J, with 7 bases between the two ends. The CDR3 totals 12 residues. CDR3: CASSQVPSEQYF. In DNA form, the CDR3 reads TGTGCCAGCAGCCAAGTGCCCTCCGAGCAGTACTTC.

The rearrangement joins TRBV5-1 to TRBJ2-5; D gene unclear. This CDR3 is 14 amino acids long. V shed 8 bases and J shed 1 base, with 15 bases lying between them. Germline values: CDR1 SGHRS, CDR2 YFSETQ. CDR3: CARKNTRPQETQYF. The CDR3 coding sequence is TGCGCCAGGAAAAATACCCGGCCCCAAGAGACCCAGTACTTC. Based on the CDR3 plus reference TRBV5-1 and TRBJ2-5, the full variable domain is KAGVTQTPRYLIKTRGQQVTLSCSPISGHRSVSWYQQTPGQGLQFLFEYFSETQRNKGNFPGRFSGRQFSNSRSEMNVSTLELGDSALYLCARKNTRPQETQYFGPGTRLLVL.

A word on this clone: Different DNA sequences within this sample yield the same CDR3. The chain carries TRBV5-1 and TRBJ2-3; D may be TRBD2 (6 bases). The length of the CDR3 is 15 residues. Trimming removed 2 bases at V and 0 bases at J, with 10 bases between. The germline CDR1 and CDR2 sequences are SGHRS and YFSETQ. The CDR3 loop reads CASSLGTRSTDTQYF. CDR3 nucleotides: TGCGCCAGCAGCTTAGGGACTCGAAGCACAGATACGCAGTATTTT. The variable domain in full, with the rest retrieved from reference TRBV5-1 and TRBJ2-3, is KAGVTQTPRYLIKTRGQQVTLSCSPISGHRSVSWYQQTPGQGLQFLFEYFSETQRNKGNFPGRFSGRQFSNSRSEMNVSTLELGDSALYLCASSLGTRSTDTQYFGPGTRLTVL.

The chain combines TRBV5-4 with TRBJ1-2; no reliable D call. In germline, CDR1 is SGHNT, CDR2 YYREEE (reference sequence). The CDR3 spans 13 residues. V shed 0 bases and J shed 6 bases, with 9 bases lying between them. The CDR3 protein is CASSLAGIHGYTF. For the CDR3, the DNA is TGTGCCAGCAGCTTGGCCGGGATCCATGGCTACACCTTC.

The gene calls are TRBV10-3 and TRBJ2-3; 12 bases are shared with TRBD2. This CDR3 spans 17 amino acids. Unmatched junction bases numbered 6, after V lost 5 bases and J lost 0 bases. CDR1 is ENHRY, CDR2 SYGVKD, per germline. CDR3 bases: TGTGCCATCAGTACTAGCGGGAGGAACCCTAGCACAGATACGCAGTATTTT. This gives the protein CAISTSGRNPSTDTQYF.

The table lists this clone with a count of one. This chain joins TRBV19 and TRBJ2-3, with D possibly matching TRBD2 (6 bases). The CDR3 runs to 16 residues. Germline loops: CDR1 LNHDA, CDR2 SQIVND (reference sequence). Trimming took 1 base from V and 1 from J, leaving 12 bases between them. In nucleotides, the CDR3 is TGTGCCAGTAGTATAGGTGGGACGGGAGGCACAGATACGCAGTATTTT. Its protein is CASSIGGTGGTDTQYF.

This clone was picked up one time. V is TRBV11-3 and J is TRBJ2-2, with TRBD1 as a possible D gene (5 bases). The germline V gene encodes CDR1 SGHNT and CDR2 YENEEA. The V gene lost 1 base and the J gene lost 5 bases, with 5 bases spanning the gap. The CDR3 sequence is 13 residues long. The CDR3 is CASSLGQTGELFF. The CDR3 region has the DNA TGTGCCAGCAGCTTAGGACAGACCGGGGAGCTGTTTTTT.

The chain employs TRBV6-6 and TRBJ2-2; TRBD2 matches at 7 bases. The V segment lost 2 bases and the J segment 1 base; nucleotides outside the gene matches: 1. The CDR3 is made up of 15 amino acids. The germline V gene has CDR1 MNHNY and CDR2 SVGAGI (reference sequence). The CDR3 sequence: CASSYGGRNTGELFF. CDR3 in DNA: TGTGCCAGCAGTTACGGCGGGAGGAACACCGGGGAGCTGTTTTTT.

The gene calls are TRBV27 and TRBJ2-7; tentatively, D is TRBD1 or TRBD2 (5 bases each). CDR1 and CDR2 (germline): MNHEY, SMNVEV (reference sequence). The CDR3 runs to 15 residues. Trimming pared 6 bases from V and 0 bases from J, leaving 15 bases between. CDR3 sequence reads: CASSPLGVGSYEQYF. The CDR3, as DNA: TGTGCCAGCAGCCCCCTGGGGGTCGGCTCCTACGAGCAGTACTTC.

J is TRBJ1-2 and V is TRBV6-5; D may be TRBD1 (5 bases). Per the germline V gene, CDR1 is MNHEY and CDR2 is SVGAGI. Trimming removed 6 bases from V and 6 bases from J, with 14 bases in between. The CDR3 covers 13 residues. The DNA for the CDR3 is TGTGCCAGCAGAACCGACAGATCAGATGGCTACACCTTC. Amino acid sequence: CASRTDRSDGYTF.

The J gene is TRBJ2-1, the V gene TRBV28; 10 nucleotides align to TRBD2. After removal of 2 bases from V and 9 bases from J, the junction contained 10 bases not matched to a gene. This CDR3 is 16 amino acids long. Germline CDR1 reads MDHEN; CDR2 reads SYDVKM. CDR3 sequence reads: CASSLRSGRAISEQFF. The CDR3 DNA follows: TGTGCCAGCAGTTTACGGAGCGGGAGGGCCATTAGTGAGCAGTTCTTC.

This clone was seen only once. This chain links TRBV5-4 with TRBJ1-2; 9 nucleotides match TRBD1. The CDR3 covers 15 residues. In germline, CDR1 is SGHNT, CDR2 YYREEE (reference sequence). Trimming took 3 bases from V and 2 from J; bases not matched to a gene: 5. The CDR3 reads CASSSSGTGNYGYTF. The CDR3 bases are TGTGCCAGCAGCTCATCCGGGACAGGGAACTATGGCTACACCTTC.

CDR3: CASSLSALREDTQYF. DNA for the CDR3: TGTGCCAGCAGCTTATCAGCGTTAAGGGAGGATACGCAGTATTTT. The V and J genes are TRBV7-3 and TRBJ2-3, with D perhaps matching TRBD2 (5 bases). Deletions cut 2 bases from V and 6 bases from J, with 15 bases between. Per the germline V gene, CDR1 is SGHTA and CDR2 is FQGTGA. The CDR3 runs to 15 residues. The full variable domain, with the rest looked up from reference TRBV7-3 and TRBJ2-3, is GAGVSQTPSNKVTEKGKYVELRCDPISGHTALYWYRQSLGQGPEFLIYFQGTGAADDSGLPNDRFFAVRPEGSVSTLKIQRTERGDSAVYLCASSLSALREDTQYFGPGTRLTVL.

CDR3 coding DNA: TGCGCCAGCAGCCACCTCGGGGGATTAGGCTATGGCTACACCTTC. Translating gives CASSHLGGLGYGYTF. The J gene is TRBJ1-2, the V gene TRBV4-1; D is possibly TRBD1 (5 bases). CDR3 size: 15 residues. Germline V gene lookup returns CDR1 MGHRA and CDR2 YSYEKL. V dropped 3 bases and J dropped 4 bases, with 15 bases sitting between them.

The chain carries TRBV9 and TRBJ1-3, with D possibly being TRBD1 (6 bases). Germline-derived CDR1 and CDR2 are SGDLS and YYNGEE. V lost 4 bases and J 10 bases, leaving 18 bases between the germline ends. The length of the CDR3 is 14 residues. The CDR3, as DNA: TGTGCCAGCAGCCTCACCCACCAGGGGCAGACCATATATTTT. It codes for CASSLTHQGQTIYF.

In this sample, this clone turned up once. The rearrangement uses TRBV19 and TRBJ2-7, with 11 bases matching TRBD2. Trimming took 3 bases from V and 7 from J; bases not matched to a gene: 14. CDR3 length: 17 residues. The V gene's germline CDR1 is LNHDA and CDR2 SQIVND (reference sequence). CDR3 region: CASSIGSASGRSEEQYF. The CDR3 region has the DNA TGTGCCAGTAGTATCGGGTCGGCTAGCGGGAGGTCGGAGGAGCAGTACTTC.

This clone showed up just once. The chain has TRBV28 and TRBJ2-7, with D perhaps TRBD2 (6 bases). This CDR3 has 14 residues. Trimming cost V 5 bases and J 3 bases, with 14 bases left between them. Germline CDR1 reads MDHEN; CDR2 reads SYDVKM. Here the CDR3 reads CASSGGRTIYEQYF. CDR3 DNA: TGTGCCAGCAGTGGGGGGAGAACAATCTACGAGCAGTACTTC. The variable domain in full, completed from reference TRBV28 and TRBJ2-7, reads DVKVTQSSRYLVKRTGEKVFLECVQDMDHENMFWYRQDPGLGLRLIYFSYDVKMKEKGDIPEGYSVSREKKERFSLILESASTNQTSMYLCASSGGRTIYEQYFGPGTRLTVT.

The rearrangement links TRBV5-1 to TRBJ2-3; 11 bases align to TRBD2. This CDR3 contains 15 residues. Germline CDR1 reads SGHRS; CDR2 reads YFSETQ. Trimming at V came to 5 bases and at J to 3 bases, leaving 5 bases not matched to a gene. The CDR3 region is CASRVTSGRTDTQYF. CDR3 coding DNA: TGCGCCAGCAGGGTTACTAGCGGGAGAACAGATACGCAGTATTTT.

This clone appeared once. The J gene is TRBJ2-7, the V gene TRBV28; possibly TRBD2 for D (5 bases). With 6 bases removed from V and 3 bases from J, the gap between germline ends came to 9 bases. In germline, CDR1 is MDHEN, CDR2 SYDVKM. The CDR3 runs to 12 residues. CDR3 DNA: TGTGCCAGCAGCCCGGGGTACTACGAGCAGTACTTC. This sequence encodes CASSPGYYEQYF.

This clone was counted a single time. V usage is TRBV14 and J usage is TRBJ2-7; 9 bases align to TRBD2. The V gene's germline CDR1 is SGHDN and CDR2 FVKESK. V dropped 3 bases and J dropped 6; count of bases not matched to a gene: 3. This CDR3 region has 13 residues. The CDR3 loop is CASSQAGGIEQYF. CDR3 nucleotides: TGTGCCAGCAGCCAGGCGGGAGGGATCGAGCAGTACTTC.